This entry lists 11 T cell receptor beta chains sequenced from one sample in a study of human T cells and chemical hapten exposure. Time point described: patch test 3, about 24 weeks after DPC sensitization. The treatment was: therapeutic diphenylcyclopropenone sensitization with weekly scalp DPC. TCRdb itself ran the RACE reads through MiXCR, one entry per CDR3 protein. The sample has about 120,000 distinct CDR3 sequences, about 10% seen once; the top ten hold about 2.4%. The starting material was whole blood, obtained in connection with sensitization to the hapten diphenylcyclopropenone (DPC). Source of these receptors: a woman between 45 and 60 years old with alopecia areata. Some clones in this sample may be carry-over from other donors' samples.

This clonotype was seen a few times. The conserved closing phenylalanine or tryptophan is absent in this CDR3, likely reflecting a read error. The DNA is left out, because the CDR3 cannot be placed on it with certainty; the CDR3 is given as TCRdb lists it. This sequence joins TRBV10-2 and TRBJ1-1; the table's D call, TRBD1, has no DNA check behind it. Germline CDR1 is WSHSY and CDR2 is SAAADI. The CDR3 is 14 residues long, ends included. The CDR3 region is CASSEAYPLTPRSL.

CDR3 sequence: CASSWTGTGGRGYTF. In nucleotides, the CDR3 is TGTGCCAGCAGCTGGACCGGGACAGGGGGCCGGGGCTACACCTTC. The gene calls are TRBV13 and TRBJ1-2; 12 bases are shared with TRBD1. The CDR3 totals 15 residues. Per the germline V gene, CDR1 is PRHDT and CDR2 is FYEKMQ (reference sequence). The V and J ends lost 4 bases and 8 bases, in that order; junction bases with no gene match: 8.

This clonotype was seen at least ten times. The chain carries TRBV6-1 and TRBJ2-7; TRBD2 is a possible D gene (6 bases). The CDR3 length is 14 residues. Trimming left V 6 bases short and J 6 bases short, with 18 bases between. Germline CDR1 and CDR2: MNHNS and SASEGT. The CDR3 here is CASSASREVGEQYF. The CDR3 DNA sequence: TGTGCCAGCAGCGCTTCCAGGGAGGTAGGCGAGCAGTACTTC.

This clonotype was seen more than once but under ten times. The rearrangement links TRBV10-2 to TRBJ1-4; 7 nucleotides align to TRBD1. This CDR3 region has 14 residues. Germline trimming cut 6 bases from V and 5 bases from J; bases unmatched to any gene: 6. Germline assignment: CDR1 WSHSY and CDR2 SAAADI. CDR3 nucleotides: TGCGCCAGCAGGGAAGGGGGCCTAAATGAAAAACTGTTTTTT. This sequence encodes CASREGGLNEKLFF.

This clonotype turned up a few times. The J gene is TRBJ2-2, the V gene TRBV24-1; 10 nucleotides line up with TRBD1. The CDR3 runs to 15 residues. V lost 9 bases and J lost 3; bases outside the gene matches: 6. Germline CDR1 reads KGHDR; CDR2 reads SFDVKD. The CDR3 bases are TGTGCCACCCGTACCGGGACAGGGGACACCGGGGAGCTGTTTTTT. Translating gives CATRTGTGDTGELFF.

This clonotype was seen ten or more times. V gene TRBV6-5 combines with J gene TRBJ1-2, with D perhaps matching TRBD1 (5 bases). Germline CDR1 MNHEY, CDR2 SVGAGI. Trimming removed 2 bases from V and 7 bases from J, with 14 bases in between. This CDR3 is built from 14 residues. In nucleotides, the CDR3 is TGTGCCAGCAGTTACCAGGGTACCCCACCTGGCTACACCTTC. Its translation: CASSYQGTPPGYTF.

Only a few counts were recorded for this clonotype. The CDR3 region has the DNA TGTGCCAGCAGCCAAGATTGCGGAAAATACAATGAGCAGTTCTTC. It encodes CASSQDCGKYNEQFF. The gene calls are TRBV3-1 and TRBJ2-1; D remains ambiguous. The V and J ends lost 0 bases and 4 bases respectively, with 10 bases between them. CDR3 length equals 15 residues. CDR1 and CDR2 from the germline V gene are LGHDT and YNNKEL (reference sequence).

This clonotype was seen at least ten times. The rearrangement links TRBV29-1 to TRBJ2-1; D gene uncertain. Germline CDR1 and CDR2: SQVTM and ANQGSEA. Deletions cut 5 bases from V and 6 bases from J, with 11 bases between. The CDR3 loop spans 12 amino acids. The CDR3 here is CSVLPTSNEQFF. As DNA, the CDR3 is TGCAGCGTTCTGCCGACTTCCAATGAGCAGTTCTTC.

The chain combines TRBV20-1 with TRBJ1-2; 7 bases align to TRBD1. V gave up 0 bases and J gave up 5 bases; unmatched junction bases: 6. Germline V lookup: CDR1 DFQATT, CDR2 SNEGSKA (reference sequence). The length of the CDR3 is 14 residues. DNA for the CDR3: TGCAGTGCTAGAGAGGCGACAGGGTGGTATGGCTACACCTTC. Amino acids: CSAREATGWYGYTF.

DNA for the CDR3: TGTGCCAGCAGCCAAGTGAAGGGCGGTAGGAGTTACTTC. This codes for CASSQVKGGRSYF. The chain is built from TRBV14 and TRBJ2-5; D is unclear. V lost 1 base and J 14 bases, leaving 17 bases between the germline ends. The V gene's germline CDR1 is SGHDN and CDR2 FVKESK. The CDR3 is made up of 13 amino acids.

Ten or more counts support this clonotype. The chain uses TRBV7-9 and TRBJ2-1, with D possibly being TRBD2 (6 bases). The V gene's germline CDR1 is SEHNR and CDR2 FQNEAQ (reference sequence). V was cut by 3 bases and J by 14 bases, with 14 bases left in between. The CDR3 is made up of 12 amino acids. The CDR3 reads CASSFRLPGEFF. The CDR3 region has the DNA TGTGCCAGCAGCTTTAGGCTACCGGGGGAGTTCTTC.